The 9 T cell receptor beta chains presented below share a single source sample, sequenced in a study of T cell responses to AZD1222 COVID-19 vaccine. Assay used: immunoSEQ multiplex PCR; TCRdb lists only in-frame clones, some missing. The data contain some 150,000 clones, around 89% of them seen just once; the ten biggest clones take up roughly 2.1%. The sample was peripheral blood, taken on day 0 of AZD1222 vaccination. All receptors derive from an adult in good health.

The chain recombines TRBV19 with TRBJ1-1, with D uncertain. Trimming removed 0 bases at V and 4 bases at J, with 9 bases between. The CDR3 extends over 14 amino acids. Germline V gene sequence: CDR1 LNHDA, CDR2 SQIVND (reference sequence). CDR3 sequence reads: CASSIDLEITEAFF. DNA for the CDR3: TGTGCCAGTAGTATAGATTTGGAAATCACTGAAGCTTTCTTT. Variable domain in full (rest from reference TRBV19 and TRBJ1-1): DGGITQSPKYLFRKEGQNVTLSCEQNLNHDAMYWYRQDPGQGLRLIYYSQIVNDFQKGDIAEGYSVSREKKESFPLTVTSAQKNPTAFYLCASSIDLEITEAFFGQGTRLTVV.

The chain carries TRBV7-3 and TRBJ2-1, with TRBD2 as a possible D gene (6 bases). V was pared by 2 bases and J by 6 bases, with 8 bases between. Germline V gene sequence: CDR1 SGHTA, CDR2 FQGTGA. The length of the CDR3 is 13 residues. The CDR3 DNA sequence: TGTGCCAGCAGCTTATCTAGCGCCAATGAGCAGTTCTTC. Protein sequence: CASSLSSANEQFF.

The chain uses TRBV19 and TRBJ1-2, with D unclear. This CDR3 has 13 residues. The V end was cut by 5 bases, the J end by 6 bases, with 13 bases between. CDR1 LNHDA and CDR2 SQIVND come from the germline V gene (reference sequence). The CDR3 loop reads CASSLLGFDGYTF. The CDR3 region has the DNA TGTGCCAGTAGTCTATTGGGCTTCGATGGCTACACCTTC.

This sequence joins TRBV13 and TRBJ1-1; D is perhaps TRBD1 (6 bases). The V and J ends lost 7 bases and 0 bases respectively, with 12 bases between them. The CDR3 contains 14 residues. Germline V gives CDR1 PRHDT, CDR2 FYEKMQ (reference sequence). The CDR3: CASIRQGMNTEAFF. The CDR3 DNA reads as TGTGCCAGCATTCGGCAGGGGATGAACACTGAAGCTTTCTTT. The full variable domain, in which reference TRBV13 and TRBJ1-1 provide the parts outside the CDR3, is AAGVIQSPRHLIKEKRETATLKCYPIPRHDTVYWYQQGPGQDPQFLISFYEKMQSDKGSIPDRFSAQQFSDYHSELNMSSLELGDSALYFCASIRQGMNTEAFFGQGTRLTVV.

The chain is built from TRBV21-1 and TRBJ2-2; TRBD2 reflects the table's D call only, with no check against the DNA. TRBV21-1 is termed a pseudogene. The CDR3 contains 18 residues. As DNA, the CDR3 is TGTGCCAGCATCAACGGTCCCGCGGGCCATCCAAACACCGGGGAGCTGTTTTTT. It specifies CASINGPAGHPNTGELFF.

V gene TRBV14 combines with J gene TRBJ1-2, with D uncertain. This CDR3 region has 14 residues. Germline loops: CDR1 SGHDN, CDR2 FVKESK. Trimming left V 0 bases short and J 1 base short, with 6 bases between. CDR3 region: CASSQENNNYGYTF. The DNA of the CDR3 is TGTGCCAGCAGCCAAGAGAACAATAACTATGGCTACACCTTC.

This rearrangement joins TRBV30 to TRBJ1-4; D unclear. CDR3 length: 12 amino acids. Looked up from germline, CDR1 is GTSNPN and CDR2 is SVGIG (reference sequence). V was shortened by 4 bases and J by 8 bases, with 11 bases between the two germline ends. CDR3 sequence: CAWKREEEKLFF. The CDR3 nucleotides read TGTGCCTGGAAAAGGGAAGAAGAAAAACTGTTTTTT.

This clone was counted once. V and J are TRBV4-3 and TRBJ2-4; no reliable D call. CDR1 is LGHNA, CDR2 YSLEER, per germline. The CDR3 consists of 15 residues. With 1 base removed from V and 0 bases from J, the gap between germline ends came to 7 bases. The CDR3 loop reads CASSQGPQAKNIQYF. The DNA of the CDR3 is TGCGCCAGCAGCCAAGGACCCCAAGCCAAAAACATTCAGTACTTC.

The gene calls are TRBV7-3 and TRBJ2-1; 16 bases match TRBD2. Germline V lookup: CDR1 SGHTA, CDR2 FQGTGA. The CDR3 is 20 residues long. V was clipped by 5 bases and J by 4 bases; unmatched bases: 14. CDR3 DNA sequence: TGTGCCAGCAGCCCTGACCTCGGGACTAGCGGGAGGGCCGCGTACAATGAGCAGTTCTTC. This translates into CASSPDLGTSGRAAYNEQFF.